The 23 T cell receptor beta chains presented below share a single source sample, sequenced in a study of T cells after yellow fever vaccination. TCRdb redid the calling of the 5' RACE reads with MiXCR, one entry per CDR3 protein. The sample lists 200,000 to 250,000 distinct CDR3 sequences, 6% to 7.5% occurring once. Sequencing used CD4+ T cells sorted from PBMCs, obtained 15 days after the yellow fever booster vaccination. The source is a man aged 25-45 years who received the YFV17D yellow fever vaccine.

The chain couples TRBV19 to TRBJ1-1; D is unresolved. Trimming shortened V by 5 bases and J by 4 bases, and 8 bases separated the two germline ends. Germline V lookup: CDR1 LNHDA, CDR2 SQIVND (reference sequence). CDR3 length: 12 residues. Here the CDR3 DNA reads TGTGCCAGTAGTGAGTCGGGCACTGAAGCTTTCTTT. As protein: CASSESGTEAFF.

This clonotype was picked up many times. The chain combines TRBV11-2 with TRBJ2-7, with D hard to call. The CDR3 has 15 amino acids. In germline, CDR1 is SGHAT, CDR2 FQNNGV. V was clipped by 2 bases and J by 3 bases, with 14 bases between them. The CDR3 sequence: CASSLFLGSYYEQYF. CDR3 bases: TGTGCCAGCAGCTTATTTTTGGGCAGCTACTACGAGCAGTACTTC.

This clonotype has only a few counts. This chain links TRBV29-1 with TRBJ2-3, with TRBD2 identical over 7 bases. Per the germline V gene, CDR1 is SQVTM and CDR2 is ANQGSEA. This CDR3 has 14 amino acids. Germline trimming cut 8 bases from V and 3 bases from J; bases unmatched to any gene: 11. The DNA for the CDR3 is TGCAGCACAAAGGGACTACCACAGACAGATACGCAGTATTTT. Its translation: CSTKGLPQTDTQYF.

This clonotype has a count of ten or more. The rearrangement links TRBV7-6 to TRBJ2-7, with 10 bases lining up with TRBD2. Trimming cost V 5 bases and J 0 bases; bases outside gene matches: 1. This CDR3 spans 14 amino acids. Germline V gene sequence: CDR1 SGHVS, CDR2 FNYEAQ. The CDR3 region is CASSRTSGSYEQYF. The CDR3 bases are TGTGCCAGCAGCCGGACTAGCGGCTCCTACGAGCAGTACTTC.

V is TRBV20-1 and J is TRBJ2-5; tentative D call: TRBD2 (5 bases). CDR3 length: 14 amino acids. V was shortened by 3 bases and J by 1 base, with 12 bases between the two germline ends. Germline V gives CDR1 DFQATT, CDR2 SNEGSKA (reference sequence). The DNA of the CDR3 is TGCAGTGCTAGGCGGGCTATCCTCCAAGAGACCCAGTACTTC. Its protein is CSARRAILQETQYF.

The chain couples TRBV18 to TRBJ1-2; D not certain. The V gene lost 0 bases and the J gene lost 2 bases, with 10 bases spanning the gap. Germline V CDR1 and CDR2: KGHSH, LQKENI. The CDR3 has 15 amino acids. As DNA, the CDR3 is TGTGCCAGCTCACCACCGGGCGTTTCAAACTATGGCTACACCTTC. Its translation: CASSPPGVSNYGYTF.

This clonotype was picked up a small number of times. The chain links TRBV7-8 to TRBJ2-1, with TRBD1 identical over 7 bases. The CDR3 length is 14 residues. Germline V gene data show CDR1 as SGHVS and CDR2 as FQNEAQ. V shed 9 bases, J shed 5 bases, and the junction held 10 bases outside the gene matches. The CDR3: CASLPTGFNNEQFF. The CDR3 nucleotides read TGTGCCAGTCTCCCGACAGGGTTCAACAATGAGCAGTTCTTC.

The V gene is TRBV5-1, the J gene TRBJ2-1, with 11 bases identical to TRBD2. After removal of 0 bases from V and 9 bases from J, the junction contained 14 bases not matched to a gene. The germline CDR1 and CDR2 sequences are SGHRS and YFSETQ. CDR3 length: 18 residues. CDR3 sequence reads: CASSLAASGRIFEGEQFF. In DNA form, the CDR3 reads TGCGCCAGCAGCTTGGCCGCTAGCGGGAGGATATTTGAGGGTGAGCAGTTCTTC.

In this sample, this clonotype turned up a few times. The chain has TRBV25-1 and TRBJ2-1; TRBD2 agrees at 10 bases. Germline assignment: CDR1 MGHDK and CDR2 SYGVNS. This CDR3 has 16 residues. V was pared by 6 bases and J by 4 bases, with 9 bases of the junction left unmatched. CDR3 amino acids: CASREAGGQKYNEQFF. CDR3 bases: TGTGCCAGCAGGGAAGCGGGAGGGCAGAAGTACAATGAGCAGTTCTTC.

At least ten counts were recorded for this clonotype. The V call is TRBV12-3 or TRBV12-4, the J call TRBJ2-7, with 11 bases identical to TRBD2. Trimming removed 5 bases from V and 5 bases from J; junction bases left unmatched: 5. CDR3 length: 14 residues. The CDR3 sequence: CASSTSGSWDEQYF. The CDR3 DNA follows: TGTGCCAGCAGTACTAGCGGGAGTTGGGACGAGCAGTACTTC.

This clonotype was found many times. The V and J genes are TRBV10-3 and TRBJ2-3, with D possibly matching TRBD2 (6 bases). The V end was cut by 7 bases, the J end by 9 bases, with 11 bases between. This CDR3 is built from 11 residues. Germline V gene data show CDR1 as ENHRY and CDR2 as SYGVKD. CDR3 coding DNA: TGTGCCATCATGTGGGGGGAGACGCAGTATTTT. Translation: CAIMWGETQYF.

This clonotype was found a few times. The chain is built from TRBV7-2 and TRBJ2-7, with D possibly matching TRBD1 (5 bases). V was cut by 1 base and J by 0 bases, with 10 bases left in between. Germline V gives CDR1 SGHTA, CDR2 FQGNSA. The CDR3 is made up of 15 amino acids. The CDR3 spells CASSLVRQSSYEQYF. CDR3 DNA: TGTGCCAGCAGCTTAGTCCGACAGAGCTCCTACGAGCAGTACTTC. Looking up the rest from reference TRBV7-2 and TRBJ2-7 gives the full variable domain: GAGVSQSPSNKVTEKGKDVELRCDPISGHTALYWYRQSLGQGLEFLIYFQGNSAPDKSGLPSDRFSAERTGGSVSTLTIQRTQQEDSAVYLCASSLVRQSSYEQYFGPGTRLTVT.

This clonotype was picked up many times. The rearrangement joins TRBV11-2 to TRBJ2-7; 10 bases match TRBD2. There are 19 residues in the CDR3. Germline CDR1 reads SGHAT; CDR2 reads FQNNGV. With 5 bases clipped from V and 2 bases from J, the junction kept 18 bases outside the gene matches. CDR3 sequence reads: CASSAPGSPSGGHPYEQYF. Here the CDR3 DNA reads TGTGCCAGCAGCGCTCCTGGATCCCCTAGCGGGGGCCATCCCTACGAGCAGTACTTC.

The V gene is TRBV5-1, the J gene TRBJ2-1; the D is unclear. This CDR3 contains 15 residues. Germline CDR1 SGHRS, CDR2 YFSETQ. V was clipped by 1 base and J by 0 bases, with 8 bases between them. The CDR3 nucleotides are TGCGCCAGCAGCTTGCCCAGAAGCTCCTACAATGAGCAGTTCTTC. Amino acid sequence: CASSLPRSSYNEQFF.

The rearrangement uses TRBV7-8 and TRBJ2-2; TRBD2 matches 8 bases. The CDR3 covers 17 residues. The germline gives CDR1 SGHVS, CDR2 FQNEAQ. V dropped 1 base and J dropped 4; count of bases not matched to a gene: 8. CDR3: CASSLGPSGRSTGELFF. In DNA form, the CDR3 reads TGTGCCAGCAGCTTAGGACCCAGCGGGAGAAGCACCGGGGAGCTGTTTTTT.

In the case of this clonotype: This sequence may be a read error, since a much larger clone differs from it by one base. CDR3 bases: TGCGCCAGCAGGAGGGGAACTAGCGGGACATCGTCCACCGGGGAGCTGTTTTTT. Amino acids: CASRRGTSGTSSTGELFF. The chain uses TRBV5-1 and TRBJ2-2; 10 nucleotides match TRBD2. V shed 5 bases, J shed 4 bases, and the junction held 14 bases outside the gene matches. This CDR3 has 18 amino acids. The germline V gene has CDR1 SGHRS and CDR2 YFSETQ.

This clonotype was observed at least ten times. The V call is TRBV20-1, the J call TRBJ2-1; D is unresolved. The germline V and J ends were trimmed by 5 bases and 6 bases, with 17 bases remaining between them. The CDR3 consists of 14 residues. Germline V CDR1 and CDR2: DFQATT, SNEGSKA (reference sequence). For the CDR3, the DNA is TGCAGTGCTCTCTCGGGCGCCCTAGGCAATGAGCAGTTCTTC. Its translation is CSALSGALGNEQFF.

This clonotype was detected ten times or more. The chain recombines TRBV28 with TRBJ1-3; D unclear. This CDR3 contains 16 residues. The V gene's germline CDR1 is MDHEN and CDR2 SYDVKM. Trimming pared 6 bases from V and 4 bases from J, leaving 19 bases between. The CDR3 DNA is TGTGCCAGCAGCCCCAACTCGGGGATGGCCGGAAACACCATATATTTT. As protein: CASSPNSGMAGNTIYF.

About this clonotype: A clone one base away is much larger, so this may be a read error. The chain is built from TRBV10-3 and TRBJ2-7, with no clear D. Germline CDR1 is ENHRY and CDR2 is SYGVKD. The length of the CDR3 is 12 residues. CDR3 nucleotide sequence: TGTTCCATCAGTGAGTCCCTCTACGAGCAGTACTTC. Translation: CSISESLYEQYF.

This clonotype came up a few times. The rearrangement joins TRBV7-8 to TRBJ2-1; D is undetermined. In germline, CDR1 is SGHVS, CDR2 FQNEAQ. The CDR3 is 15 amino acids. V gave up 4 bases and J gave up 6 bases, with 16 bases separating them. For the CDR3, the DNA is TGTGCCAGCAGCTACCGGACCGGTCTGGGCAATGAGCAGTTCTTC. Translation: CASSYRTGLGNEQFF.

This clonotype has just a few counts. The chain joins TRBV5-4 to TRBJ2-7; 8 positions match TRBD1. Looked up from germline, CDR1 is SGHNT and CDR2 is YYREEE (reference sequence). The CDR3 is 13 residues long. J gave up 6 bases and V 0 bases, and 2 bases lay outside the gene matches. The chain's CDR3 is CASSLVDRGEQYF. The CDR3 nucleotides read TGTGCCAGCAGCTTGGTTGACAGGGGCGAGCAGTACTTC.

This clonotype was seen only a few times. This chain connects TRBV12-3 or TRBV12-4 to TRBJ2-1; TRBD2 matches at 7 bases. V shed 1 base and J 3 bases; nucleotides not matched to a gene: 3. CDR3 length: 15 residues. CDR3 protein: CASSLVAGDYNEQFF. The CDR3 region has the DNA TGTGCCAGCAGTTTAGTGGCGGGGGACTACAATGAGCAGTTCTTC.

This clonotype was detected many times. The chain is built from TRBV3-1 and TRBJ2-7, with D uncertain. CDR3 length equals 11 residues. In germline, CDR1 is LGHDT, CDR2 YNNKEL (reference sequence). Trimming took off 8 bases at V and 3 bases at J, with 8 bases between the two ends. DNA of the CDR3: TGTGCCAGCGGCCGAGGCTACGAGCAGTACTTC. Protein: CASGRGYEQYF.